A single sample gave rise to the 10 T cell receptor beta chains below, sequenced in a study of response to subunit inactivated influenza vaccine. TCRdb reanalysed the RT-PCR reads using MiXCR and keeps one entry per CDR3 protein. The sample has fewer than 550,000 distinct CDR3 sequences; 25% are singletons. The specimen was CD4+ T cells sorted from PBMCs, collected less than 6 days after vaccination. The receptors shown here come from a middle-aged man who received an inactivated influenza vaccine.

This clonotype showed up just a few times. The rearrangement joins TRBV20-1 to TRBJ1-2, with 7 nucleotides matching TRBD1. Per the germline V gene, CDR1 is DFQATT and CDR2 is SNEGSKA (reference sequence). The length of the CDR3 is 13 residues. With V trimmed by 6 bases and J by 3 bases, 7 bases remained unmatched. For the CDR3, the DNA is TGCAGTGCCGAACGACAGGGCGACTATGGCTACACCTTC. This translates into CSAERQGDYGYTF.

The chain uses TRBV5-5 and TRBJ2-1; TRBD1 matches 12 bases. The CDR3 is 17 amino acids. Germline V lookup: CDR1 SGHKS, CDR2 YYEKEE (reference sequence). J lost 8 bases, V lost 5 bases, and 14 bases had no gene match. CDR3 region: CASRGTGGHYTRDEQFF. As DNA, the CDR3 is TGTGCCAGCAGGGGGACAGGGGGCCATTATACTAGGGATGAGCAGTTCTTC. The whole variable domain, filled in from reference TRBV5-5 and TRBJ2-1, reads DAGVTQSPTHLIKTRGQQVTLRCSPISGHKSVSWYQQVLGQGPQFIFQYYEKEERGRGNFPDRFSARQFPNYSSELNVNALLLGDSALYLCASRGTGGHYTRDEQFFGPGTRLTVL.

The J gene is TRBJ2-5, the V gene TRBV10-3, with D hard to call. The V gene lost 3 bases and the J gene lost 0 bases, with 5 bases spanning the gap. The CDR3 is 13 residues long. Germline CDR1 reads ENHRY; CDR2 reads SYGVKD. The CDR3 bases are TGTGCCATCAGTGAACAGAACCAAGAGACCCAGTACTTC. It translates to CAISEQNQETQYF.

This clonotype appeared a few times. The V and J genes are TRBV12-3 or TRBV12-4 and TRBJ2-7, with 9 nucleotides matching TRBD2. The CDR3 consists of 17 residues. The V and J ends lost 3 bases and 0 bases, in that order; junction bases with no gene match: 9. CDR3 in DNA: TGTGCCAGCAGTTTCGGGGCGGGAGGGCTGAGCTCCTACGAGCAGTACTTC. It encodes CASSFGAGGLSSYEQYF.

This clonotype came up a few times. CDR3 coding DNA: TGTGCCAGCAGCTTAGCTTCCCGGGACAGAGGCTCCTATAATTCACCCCTCCACTTT. Protein product: CASSLASRDRGSYNSPLHF. The rearrangement joins TRBV7-2 to TRBJ1-6; 7 bases match TRBD1. V shed 0 bases, J shed 0 bases, and the junction held 8 bases outside the gene matches. The CDR3 is 19 residues long. In germline, CDR1 is SGHTA, CDR2 FQGNSA.

Many counts were recorded for this clonotype. J is TRBJ1-1 and V is TRBV20-1; D is undetermined. This CDR3 is built from 15 residues. Deletions cut 0 bases from V and 0 bases from J, with 11 bases between. CDR1 is DFQATT and CDR2 is SNEGSKA in the germline V gene (reference sequence). The CDR3: CSAREGTVMNTEAFF. CDR3 DNA sequence: TGCAGTGCTAGAGAGGGAACAGTCATGAACACTGAAGCTTTCTTT.

The chain is built from TRBV20-1 and TRBJ2-1, with TRBD1 identical over 10 bases. This CDR3 is built from 15 residues. The V and J ends lost 6 bases and 3 bases, in that order; junction bases with no gene match: 8. In germline, CDR1 is DFQATT, CDR2 SNEGSKA (reference sequence). CDR3: CSANPRDRGYNEQFF. CDR3 DNA sequence: TGCAGTGCGAATCCTCGGGACAGGGGCTACAATGAGCAGTTCTTC.

The chain combines TRBV4-1 with TRBJ1-2; D unresolved. The CDR3 spans 17 residues. Germline V gene lookup returns CDR1 MGHRA and CDR2 YSYEKL. Deletions cut 1 base from V and 8 bases from J, with 23 bases between. CDR3 in DNA: TGCGCCAGCAGCCAAGGATTAAGGATGGGTTCCTATCCGGGCTACACCTTC. This codes for CASSQGLRMGSYPGYTF.

By frequency in the sample, this clonotype is medium-sized. The chain is built from TRBV24-1 and TRBJ2-7; 7 bases fit TRBD1. The CDR3 runs to 11 residues. V lost 10 bases, J lost 6 bases, and 5 bases stayed unmatched. Germline V lookup: CDR1 KGHDR, CDR2 SFDVKD. CDR3 protein: CATADRVEQYF. Here the CDR3 DNA reads TGTGCCACAGCTGACAGGGTCGAGCAGTACTTC.

The chain employs TRBV20-1 and TRBJ1-2, with D perhaps matching TRBD1 (5 bases). The V gene's germline CDR1 is DFQATT and CDR2 SNEGSKA (reference sequence). Trimming left V 0 bases short and J 0 bases short, with 11 bases between. This CDR3 spans 15 amino acids. Here the CDR3 reads CSARDAKTANYGYTF. The CDR3 DNA is TGCAGTGCTAGAGATGCCAAGACAGCTAACTATGGCTACACCTTC.